A single T cell receptor beta chain is shown here with its context. This clone was seen just once. The target of this receptor is not known. No base-level quality is on record; no much larger clone is a single base apart. TCRbeta CDR3 regions were amplified from genomic DNA using the immunoSEQ Assay, a bias-controlled multiplex PCR. The authors' analysis ran thus. The number of nucleated cells in each sample was estimated by amplification of reference gene primers within the assay. To quantify the absolute abundance of each unique TCRbeta CDR3 rearrangement, sequence reads were collapsed and filtered. For each sample, productive Simpson clonality was calculated by taking the square root of Simpson's diversity index across productive rearrangements. What TCRdb holds here is the immuneACCESS table cut down to in-frame rearrangements. Part of the clones is not present; checked against another copy, under half of the missing clones reflect an unresolved V gene, and the others are unexplained. The V and J calls and clone size come from that table; D and trimming were worked out from the DNA. This sample gives 95,000 to 100,000 clones in total; approximately 80% of them show up just once. The top ten hold about 10% of the sample.

The collaborating institutions used their own protocols to collect whole blood in K2EDTA tubes. For TCRbeta analysis, collaborator samples were shipped as frozen whole blood, as isolated PBMCs, or as DNA extracted from either sample type. This entry belongs to a study of blood T cell repertoires in COVID-19 (dated by TCRdb to between 2020 and 2021). Notes on the research overall: Samples covering the acute and convalescent phases of COVID-19 were provided by collaborators in the United States, Italy and Spain. A de-identified subject ID, COVID-19 status, age in years and sex were almost always included in the sample metadata. The samples were drawn from two sources: the first 160 participants of the ongoing ImmuneRACE study, and fewer than 1,500 subjects contributed by 6 global collaborators. Where available, HLA class I and class II types were obtained from metadata supplied by the sample provider rather than from assay-based typing. The repertoires were released in a freely available public database intended as a resource for research on the immune response to SARS-CoV-2. The material from the prospective study consisted of cDNA or gDNA derived from T cells, B-cell-depleted T cells, or PBMCs. Subjects who had been exposed to COVID-19, were actively infected with it, or had recovered from it provided the deeply sampled blood TCRbeta repertoires that made up the dataset.

The CDR3 contains 13 residues, cysteine and phenylalanine counted. Left in the record is the CDR3 DNA by itself, 39 bases read in frame from the first base. The germline ends are 9 bases apart after V is trimmed by 0 bases and J by 8 bases. Based on the germline V gene (reference sequence), the CDR1 and CDR2 sequences are SGHKS and YYEKEE. The study at large found these results: How much clinical and demographic metadata was included differed by source and by participant, and the metadata was provided uncurated.

Source material: peripheral blood. This receptor was identified in a man aged 65 to 85 with acute or convalescent COVID-19. The chain couples TRBV5-5 to TRBJ2-1; the D gene identity is not certain. The nucleotide sequence reads as follows: TGTGCCAGCAGCTTGGCACAGTTCGATGAGCAGTTCTTC. This encodes CASSLAQFDEQFF.